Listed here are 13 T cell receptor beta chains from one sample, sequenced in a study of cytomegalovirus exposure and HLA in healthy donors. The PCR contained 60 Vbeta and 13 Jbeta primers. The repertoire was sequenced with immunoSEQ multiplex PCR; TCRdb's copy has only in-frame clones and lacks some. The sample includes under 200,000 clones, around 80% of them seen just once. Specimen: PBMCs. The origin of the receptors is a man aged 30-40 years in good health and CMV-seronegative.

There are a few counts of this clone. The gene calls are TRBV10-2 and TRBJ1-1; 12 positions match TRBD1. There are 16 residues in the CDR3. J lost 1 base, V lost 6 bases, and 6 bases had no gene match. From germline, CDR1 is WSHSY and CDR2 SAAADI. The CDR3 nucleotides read TGCGCCAGCAGAAATAGGGACAGGGGGCGGAACACTGAAGCTTTCTTT. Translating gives CASRNRDRGRNTEAFF.

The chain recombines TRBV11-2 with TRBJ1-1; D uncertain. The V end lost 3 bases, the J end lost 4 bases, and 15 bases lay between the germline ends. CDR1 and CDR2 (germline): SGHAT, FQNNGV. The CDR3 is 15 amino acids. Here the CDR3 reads CASSFTFRVGTEAFF. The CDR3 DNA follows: TGTGCCAGCAGCTTTACGTTTCGAGTCGGCACTGAAGCTTTCTTT.

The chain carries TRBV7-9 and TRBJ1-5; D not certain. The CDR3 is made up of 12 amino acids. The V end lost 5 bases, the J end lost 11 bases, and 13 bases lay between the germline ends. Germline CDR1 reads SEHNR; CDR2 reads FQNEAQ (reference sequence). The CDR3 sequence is CASSRSGGAQHF. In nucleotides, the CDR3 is TGTGCCAGCAGCCGCAGTGGCGGGGCCCAGCATTTT.

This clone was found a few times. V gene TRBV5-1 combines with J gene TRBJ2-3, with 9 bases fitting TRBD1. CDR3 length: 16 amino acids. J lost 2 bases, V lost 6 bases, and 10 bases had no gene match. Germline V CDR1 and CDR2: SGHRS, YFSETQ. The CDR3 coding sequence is TGCGCCAGCAAACTGTCCGGGACAGGGTACACAGATACGCAGTATTTT. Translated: CASKLSGTGYTDTQYF.

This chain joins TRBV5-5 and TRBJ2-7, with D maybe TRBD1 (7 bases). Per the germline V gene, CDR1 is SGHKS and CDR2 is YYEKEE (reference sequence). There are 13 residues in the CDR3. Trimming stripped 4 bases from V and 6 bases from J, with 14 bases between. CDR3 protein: CASSTQGRGEQYF. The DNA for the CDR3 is TGTGCCAGCAGCACACAGGGGCGGGGCGAGCAGTACTTC.

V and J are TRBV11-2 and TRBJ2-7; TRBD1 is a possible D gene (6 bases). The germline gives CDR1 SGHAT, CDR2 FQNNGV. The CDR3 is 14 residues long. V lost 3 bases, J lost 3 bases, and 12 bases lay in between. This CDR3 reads CASSFFRGIYEQYF. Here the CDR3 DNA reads TGTGCCAGCAGCTTTTTCAGGGGCATCTACGAGCAGTACTTC.

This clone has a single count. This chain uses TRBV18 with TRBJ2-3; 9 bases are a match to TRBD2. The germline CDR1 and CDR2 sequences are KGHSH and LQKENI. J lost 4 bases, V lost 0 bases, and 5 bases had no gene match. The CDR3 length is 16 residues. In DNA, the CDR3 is TGTGCCAGCTCACCACCGATAGCGGGAGTGCCAGATACGCAGTATTTT. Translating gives CASSPPIAGVPDTQYF.

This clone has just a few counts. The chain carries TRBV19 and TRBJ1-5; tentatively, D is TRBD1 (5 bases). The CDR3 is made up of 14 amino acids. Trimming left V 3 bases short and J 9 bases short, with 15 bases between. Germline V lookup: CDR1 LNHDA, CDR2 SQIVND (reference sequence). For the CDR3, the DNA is TGTGCCAGTAGTATCGGTCAGGGTGGCGGGCCCCAGCATTTT. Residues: CASSIGQGGGPQHF.

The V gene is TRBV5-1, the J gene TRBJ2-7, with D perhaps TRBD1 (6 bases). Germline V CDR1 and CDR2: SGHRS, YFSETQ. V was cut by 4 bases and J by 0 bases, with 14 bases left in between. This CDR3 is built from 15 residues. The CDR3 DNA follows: TGCGCCAGCAGCAGCCTGGGACAAAGCTCCTACGAGCAGTACTTC. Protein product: CASSSLGQSSYEQYF.

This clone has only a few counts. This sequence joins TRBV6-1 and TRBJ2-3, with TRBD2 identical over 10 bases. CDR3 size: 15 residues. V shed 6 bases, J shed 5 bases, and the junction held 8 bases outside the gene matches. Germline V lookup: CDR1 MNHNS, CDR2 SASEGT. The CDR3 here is CASSSLAGDEDTQYF. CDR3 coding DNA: TGTGCCAGCAGCTCTCTAGCGGGAGATGAAGATACGCAGTATTTT.

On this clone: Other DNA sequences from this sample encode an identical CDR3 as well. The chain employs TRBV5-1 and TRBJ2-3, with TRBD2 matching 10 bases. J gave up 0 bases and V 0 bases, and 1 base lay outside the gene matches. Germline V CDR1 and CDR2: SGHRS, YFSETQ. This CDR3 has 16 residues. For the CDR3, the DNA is TGCGCCAGCAGCTTGGGGACTAGCGGCAGCACAGATACGCAGTATTTT. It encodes CASSLGTSGSTDTQYF.

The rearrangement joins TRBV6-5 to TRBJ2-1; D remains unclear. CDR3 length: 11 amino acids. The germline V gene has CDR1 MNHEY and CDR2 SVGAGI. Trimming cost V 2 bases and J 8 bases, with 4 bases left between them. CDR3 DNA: TGTGCCAGCAGTTACCTCTATGAGCAGTTCTTC. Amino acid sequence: CASSYLYEQFF.

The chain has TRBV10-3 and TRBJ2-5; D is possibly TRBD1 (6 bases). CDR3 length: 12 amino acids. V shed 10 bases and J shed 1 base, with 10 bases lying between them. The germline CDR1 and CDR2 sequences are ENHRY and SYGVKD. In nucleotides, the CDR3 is TGTGCCACCGGGACAACCCAAGAGACCCAGTACTTC. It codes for CATGTTQETQYF.